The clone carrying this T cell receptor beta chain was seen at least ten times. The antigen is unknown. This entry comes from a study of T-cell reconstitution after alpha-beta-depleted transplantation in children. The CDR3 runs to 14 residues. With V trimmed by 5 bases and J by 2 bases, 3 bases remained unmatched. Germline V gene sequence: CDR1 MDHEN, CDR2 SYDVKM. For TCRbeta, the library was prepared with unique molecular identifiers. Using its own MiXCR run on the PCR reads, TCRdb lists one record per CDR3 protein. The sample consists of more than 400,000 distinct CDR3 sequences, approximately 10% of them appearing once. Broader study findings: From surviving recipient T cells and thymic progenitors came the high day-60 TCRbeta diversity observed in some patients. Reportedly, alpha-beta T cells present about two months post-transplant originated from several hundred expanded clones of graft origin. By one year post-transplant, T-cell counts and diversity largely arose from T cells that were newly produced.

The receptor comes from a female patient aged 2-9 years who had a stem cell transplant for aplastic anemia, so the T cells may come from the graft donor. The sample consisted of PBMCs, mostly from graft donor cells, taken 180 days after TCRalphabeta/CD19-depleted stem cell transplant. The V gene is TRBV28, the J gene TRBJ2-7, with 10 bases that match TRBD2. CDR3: CASSKSGRAYEQYF. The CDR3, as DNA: TGTGCCAGCAGTAAAAGCGGGAGGGCCTACGAGCAGTACTTC.